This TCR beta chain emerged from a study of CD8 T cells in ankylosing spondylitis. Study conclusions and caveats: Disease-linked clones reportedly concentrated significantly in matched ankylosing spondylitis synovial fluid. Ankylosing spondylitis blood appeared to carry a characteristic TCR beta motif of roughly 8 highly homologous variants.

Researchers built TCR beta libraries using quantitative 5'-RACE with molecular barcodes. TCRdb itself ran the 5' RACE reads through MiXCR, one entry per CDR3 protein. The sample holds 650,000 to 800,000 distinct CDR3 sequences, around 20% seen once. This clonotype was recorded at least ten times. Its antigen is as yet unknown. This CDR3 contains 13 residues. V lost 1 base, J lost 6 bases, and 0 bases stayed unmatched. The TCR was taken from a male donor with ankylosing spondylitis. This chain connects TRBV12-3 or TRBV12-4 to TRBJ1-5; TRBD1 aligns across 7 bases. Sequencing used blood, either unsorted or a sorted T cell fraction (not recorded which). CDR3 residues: CASSLGQGQPQHF. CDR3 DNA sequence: TGTGCCAGCAGTTTAGGACAGGGTCAGCCCCAGCATTTT.